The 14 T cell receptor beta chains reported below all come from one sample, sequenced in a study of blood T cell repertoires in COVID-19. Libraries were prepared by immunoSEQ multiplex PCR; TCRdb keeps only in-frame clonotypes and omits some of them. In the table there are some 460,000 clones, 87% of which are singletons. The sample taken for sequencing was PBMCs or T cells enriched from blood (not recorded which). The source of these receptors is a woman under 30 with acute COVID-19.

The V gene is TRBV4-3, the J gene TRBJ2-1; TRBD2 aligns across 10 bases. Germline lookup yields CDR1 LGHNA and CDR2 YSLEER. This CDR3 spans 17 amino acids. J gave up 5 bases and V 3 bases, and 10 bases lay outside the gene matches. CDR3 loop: CASSQYLAGVVDNEQFF. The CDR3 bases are TGCGCCAGCAGCCAGTACCTAGCGGGAGTCGTCGACAATGAGCAGTTCTTC.

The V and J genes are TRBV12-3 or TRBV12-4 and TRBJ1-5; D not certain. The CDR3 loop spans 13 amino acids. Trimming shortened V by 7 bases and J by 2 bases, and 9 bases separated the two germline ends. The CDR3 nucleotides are TGTGCCAGCACCCGGACTGGCAATCAGCCCCAGCATTTT. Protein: CASTRTGNQPQHF.

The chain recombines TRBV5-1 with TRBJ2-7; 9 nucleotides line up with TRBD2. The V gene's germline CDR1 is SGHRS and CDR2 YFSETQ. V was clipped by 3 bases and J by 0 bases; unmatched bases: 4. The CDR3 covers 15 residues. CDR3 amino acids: CASSWAAGGSYEQYF. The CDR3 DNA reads TGCGCCAGCAGCTGGGCAGCGGGAGGCTCCTACGAGCAGTACTTC.

The CDR3 DNA reads as TGTGCCAGCAGCGTCGGGGGGCTATCGGTCGGGGAGCTGTTTTTT. It specifies CASSVGGLSVGELFF. The chain joins TRBV9 to TRBJ2-2; a weak D match, TRBD2 (7 bases). The CDR3 extends over 15 amino acids. Germline V gene sequence: CDR1 SGDLS, CDR2 YYNGEE. V lost 2 bases and J 7 bases, leaving 15 bases between the germline ends.

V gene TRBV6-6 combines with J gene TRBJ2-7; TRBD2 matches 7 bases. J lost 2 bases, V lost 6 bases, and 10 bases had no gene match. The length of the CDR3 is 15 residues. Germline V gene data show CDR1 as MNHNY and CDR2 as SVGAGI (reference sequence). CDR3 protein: CASSNGGKGTYEQYF. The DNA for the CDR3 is TGTGCCAGCAGCAACGGGGGGAAAGGCACCTACGAGCAGTACTTC.

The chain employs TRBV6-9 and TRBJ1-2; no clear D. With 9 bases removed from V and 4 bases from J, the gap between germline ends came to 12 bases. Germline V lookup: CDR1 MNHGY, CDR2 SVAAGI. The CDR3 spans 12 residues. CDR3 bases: TGTGCCAGACAGTCACAGATCTATGGCTACACCTTC. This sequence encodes CARQSQIYGYTF.

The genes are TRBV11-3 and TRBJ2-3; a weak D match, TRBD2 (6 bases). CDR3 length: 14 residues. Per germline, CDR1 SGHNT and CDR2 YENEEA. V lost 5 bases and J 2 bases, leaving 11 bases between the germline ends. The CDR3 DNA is TGTGCCAGCAGCCGGGACTTCTACACAGATACGCAGTATTTT. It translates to CASSRDFYTDTQYF.

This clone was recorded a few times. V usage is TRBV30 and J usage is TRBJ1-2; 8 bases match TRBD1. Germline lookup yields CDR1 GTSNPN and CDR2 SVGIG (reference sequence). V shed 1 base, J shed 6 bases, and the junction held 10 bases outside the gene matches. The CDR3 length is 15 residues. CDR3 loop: CAWSGTLRDRNGYTF. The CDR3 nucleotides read TGTGCCTGGAGTGGGACCTTACGGGACAGGAATGGCTACACCTTC.

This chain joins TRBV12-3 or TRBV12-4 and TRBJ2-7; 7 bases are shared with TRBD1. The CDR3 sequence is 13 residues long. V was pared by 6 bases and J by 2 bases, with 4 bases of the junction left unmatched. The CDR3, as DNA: TGTGCCAGCAGGGGGACAGCGGCCTACGAGCAGTACTTC. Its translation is CASRGTAAYEQYF.

As DNA, the CDR3 is TGCGCCAGCAGCCAAGATCTGATAGGGGGCGGGAACGAGCAGTACTTC. Translation gives CASSQDLIGGGNEQYF. The rearrangement uses TRBV4-3 and TRBJ2-7; tentatively, D is TRBD1 (7 bases). The germline gives CDR1 LGHNA, CDR2 YSLEER. This CDR3 spans 16 amino acids. Trimming pared 0 bases from V and 5 bases from J, leaving 17 bases between.

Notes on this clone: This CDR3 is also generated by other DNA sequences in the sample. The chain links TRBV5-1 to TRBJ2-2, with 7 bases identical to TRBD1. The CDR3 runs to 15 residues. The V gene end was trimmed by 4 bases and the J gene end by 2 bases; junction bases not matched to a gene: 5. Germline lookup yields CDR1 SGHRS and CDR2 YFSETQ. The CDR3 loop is CASSPRTGNTGELFF. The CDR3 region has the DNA TGCGCCAGCAGCCCCAGGACAGGTAACACCGGGGAGCTGTTTTTT.

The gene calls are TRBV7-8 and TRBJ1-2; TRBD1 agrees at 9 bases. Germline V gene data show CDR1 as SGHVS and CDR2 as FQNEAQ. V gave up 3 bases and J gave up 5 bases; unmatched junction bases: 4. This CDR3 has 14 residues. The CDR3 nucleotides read TGTGCCAGCAGCTTTACAGGGGGCGGGTATGGCTACACCTTC. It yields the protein CASSFTGGGYGYTF.

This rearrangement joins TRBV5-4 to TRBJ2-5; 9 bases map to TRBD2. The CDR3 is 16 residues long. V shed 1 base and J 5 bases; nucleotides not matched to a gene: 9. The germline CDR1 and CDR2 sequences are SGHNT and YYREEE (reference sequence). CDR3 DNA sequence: TGTGCCAGCAGCTTGTCAGCGGGGGGCCTCGACGAGACCCAGTACTTC. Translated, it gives CASSLSAGGLDETQYF.

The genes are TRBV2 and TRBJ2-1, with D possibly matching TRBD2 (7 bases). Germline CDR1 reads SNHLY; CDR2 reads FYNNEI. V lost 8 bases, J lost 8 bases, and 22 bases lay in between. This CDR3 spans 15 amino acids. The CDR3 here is CASLRGAGRRYEQFF. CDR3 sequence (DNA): TGTGCCAGCCTCCGGGGGGCAGGGCGGAGGTATGAGCAGTTCTTC.